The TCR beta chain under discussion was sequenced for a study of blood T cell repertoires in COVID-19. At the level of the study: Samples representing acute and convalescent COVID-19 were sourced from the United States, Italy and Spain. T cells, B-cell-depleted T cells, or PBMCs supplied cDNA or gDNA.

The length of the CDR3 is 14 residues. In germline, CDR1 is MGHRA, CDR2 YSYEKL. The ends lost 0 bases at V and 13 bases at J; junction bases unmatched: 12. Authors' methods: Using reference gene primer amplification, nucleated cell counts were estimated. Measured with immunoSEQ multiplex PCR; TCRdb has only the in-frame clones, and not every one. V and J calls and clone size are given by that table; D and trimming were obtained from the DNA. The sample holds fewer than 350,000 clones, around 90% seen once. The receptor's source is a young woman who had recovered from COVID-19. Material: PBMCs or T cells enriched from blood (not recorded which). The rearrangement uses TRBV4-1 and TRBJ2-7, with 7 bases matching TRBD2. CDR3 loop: CASSQDPAGPIPYF. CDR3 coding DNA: TGCGCCAGCAGCCAAGATCCAGCGGGACCAATCCCATACTTC.